Following are 3 T cell receptor beta chains from one sample sequenced in a study of beta chain features in type 1 diabetes. The isolated RNA, all of it, was reverse transcribed, so expressed TCRB transcripts were what got sequenced. The table came from immunoSEQ multiplex PCR; TCRdb's copy has only in-frame clones and leaves some out. This sample has some 270,000 clones, with about 14% found just once. The sample comprised naive CD4+ T cells from blood. The receptors come from a woman in her thirties or forties in good health.

This clone appeared many times. V and J are TRBV4-3 and TRBJ2-6, with TRBD1 matching over 8 bases. The CDR3 has 20 amino acids. CDR1 and CDR2 from the germline V gene are LGHNA and YSLEER. V dropped 0 bases and J dropped 0; count of bases not matched to a gene: 10. The CDR3: CASSQDYDRGHYSGANVLTF. CDR3 DNA sequence: TGCGCCAGCAGCCAAGATTATGACAGGGGCCACTACTCTGGGGCCAACGTCCTGACTTTC.

This clone occurred a few times. V is TRBV6-1 and J is TRBJ1-1, with D possibly matching TRBD1 (5 bases). This CDR3 is built from 10 residues. Trimming stripped 8 bases from V and 8 bases from J, with 9 bases between. CDR1 and CDR2 from the germline V gene are MNHNS and SASEGT. DNA for the CDR3: TGTGCCAGCGCCAGGGCAGAAGCTTTCTTT. Its protein is CASARAEAFF.

This clone was observed a few times. Other DNA sequences in this specimen translate into the identical CDR3. This sequence joins TRBV18 and TRBJ2-3; D is unresolved. V was shortened by 0 bases and J by 1 base, with 5 bases between the two germline ends. Germline CDR1 reads KGHSH; CDR2 reads LQKENI. The CDR3 totals 14 residues. The CDR3 loop reads CASSPPRGTDTQYF. The DNA for the CDR3 is TGTGCCAGCTCACCACCCCGGGGCACAGATACGCAGTATTTT. The full variable domain, with the rest looked up from reference TRBV18 and TRBJ2-3, is NAGVMQNPRHLVRRRGQEARLRCSPMKGHSHVYWYRQLPEEGLKFMVYLQKENIIDESGMPKERFSAEFPKEGPSILRIQQVVRGDSAAYFCASSPPRGTDTQYFGPGTRLTVL.